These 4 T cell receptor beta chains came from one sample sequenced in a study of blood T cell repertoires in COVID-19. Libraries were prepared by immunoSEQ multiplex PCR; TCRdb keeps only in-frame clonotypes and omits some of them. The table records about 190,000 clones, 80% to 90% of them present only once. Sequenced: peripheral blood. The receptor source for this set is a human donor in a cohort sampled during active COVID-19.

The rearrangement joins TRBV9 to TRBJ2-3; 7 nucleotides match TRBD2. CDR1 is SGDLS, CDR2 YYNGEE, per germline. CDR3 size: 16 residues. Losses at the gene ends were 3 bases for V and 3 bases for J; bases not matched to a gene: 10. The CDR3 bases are TGTGCCAGCAGCGCTACGGGACTACTTAAGACAGATACGCAGTATTTT. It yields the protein CASSATGLLKTDTQYF.

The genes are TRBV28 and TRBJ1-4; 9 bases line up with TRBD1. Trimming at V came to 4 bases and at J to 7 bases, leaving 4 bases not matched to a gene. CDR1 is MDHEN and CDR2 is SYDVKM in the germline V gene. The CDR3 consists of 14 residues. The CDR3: CASSWDRVSEKLFF. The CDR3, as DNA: TGTGCCAGCAGTTGGGACAGGGTCTCTGAAAAACTGTTTTTT.

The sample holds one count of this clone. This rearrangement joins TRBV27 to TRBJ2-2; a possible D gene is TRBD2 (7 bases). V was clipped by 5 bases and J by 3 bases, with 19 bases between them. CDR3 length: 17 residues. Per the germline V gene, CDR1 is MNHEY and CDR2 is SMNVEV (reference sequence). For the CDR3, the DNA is TGTGCCAGCAGTCACTACCGGCGGGGGCCGGACACCGGGGAGCTGTTTTTT. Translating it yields CASSHYRRGPDTGELFF.

CDR3 bases: TGTGCCAGCAGTGAAAGGAACCCGGGGGTGAGTGAGCAGTACTTC. Its translation is CASSERNPGVSEQYF. V gene TRBV2 combines with J gene TRBJ2-7, with D tentatively TRBD2 (6 bases). The CDR3 totals 15 residues. Per the germline V gene, CDR1 is SNHLY and CDR2 is FYNNEI. The V end lost 2 bases, the J end lost 7 bases, and 18 bases lay between the germline ends.